Presented here are 26 T cell receptor beta chains from one specimen sequenced in a study of cytomegalovirus exposure and HLA in healthy donors. In the PCR, 60 Vbeta and 13 Jbeta primers were used. Using immunoSEQ multiplex PCR, the repertoire was profiled, and TCRdb retains in-frame clones only, with some absent. The data show 90,000 or so clones, about 67% seen once. Sequencing used PBMCs. The origin of the receptors is a woman aged 18-35 years in good health and CMV-seropositive.

The chain employs TRBV7-8 and TRBJ1-1; D is undetermined. Germline-derived CDR1 and CDR2 are SGHVS and FQNEAQ. Trimming removed 0 bases from V and 11 bases from J, with 16 bases in between. The CDR3 consists of 14 residues. CDR3 nucleotides: TGTGCCAGCAGCTTAGCAGGAGGATACCCCCCGGCTTTCTTT. Protein sequence: CASSLAGGYPPAFF.

There are a few counts of this clone. V is TRBV6-6 and J is TRBJ1-1; TRBD1 matches at 8 bases. The CDR3 is 16 residues long. Trimming at V came to 2 bases and at J to 11 bases, leaving 16 bases not matched to a gene. The germline V gene has CDR1 MNHNY and CDR2 SVGAGI (reference sequence). CDR3 sequence (DNA): TGTGCCAGCAGTTACCCCCAATCAAACTTTGACAGGGGTGCTTTCTTT. It encodes CASSYPQSNFDRGAFF.

The CDR3 reads CASSLALPGLAADTQYF. CDR3 nucleotide sequence: TGCGCCAGCAGCTTGGCTTTACCGGGACTAGCAGCAGATACGCAGTATTTT. V gene TRBV5-1 combines with J gene TRBJ2-3, with 9 positions matching TRBD2. This CDR3 spans 17 amino acids. Looked up from germline, CDR1 is SGHRS and CDR2 is YFSETQ. The V segment lost 0 bases and the J segment 4 bases; nucleotides outside the gene matches: 9.

The chain uses TRBV6-1 and TRBJ1-1; D might be TRBD1 (6 bases). CDR1 is MNHNS and CDR2 is SASEGT in the germline V gene. With 4 bases removed from V and 2 bases from J, the gap between germline ends came to 14 bases. There are 15 residues in the CDR3. The CDR3: CASSVKWGTNTEAFF. DNA of the CDR3: TGTGCCAGCAGTGTAAAATGGGGGACAAACACTGAAGCTTTCTTT.

This rearrangement joins TRBV14 to TRBJ2-3; no firm D call. The CDR3 is 19 residues long. The V gene's germline CDR1 is SGHDN and CDR2 FVKESK. Trimming took 0 bases from V and 0 from J, leaving 19 bases between them. CDR3 coding DNA: TGTGCCAGCAGCCAAGAGGGTTGGAGCCCCTTTTCTAGCACAGATACGCAGTATTTT. It encodes CASSQEGWSPFSSTDTQYF.

CDR3 residues: CASVGAGVYNEQFF. CDR3 coding DNA: TGTGCCAGCGTGGGAGCGGGAGTCTACAATGAGCAGTTCTTC. This chain connects TRBV11-2 to TRBJ2-1; 8 positions agree with TRBD2. Trimming cost V 8 bases and J 3 bases; bases outside gene matches: 6. CDR1 and CDR2 (germline): SGHAT, FQNNGV. CDR3 size: 14 residues.

The chain links TRBV5-4 to TRBJ2-3, with 9 bases lining up with TRBD1. This CDR3 has 15 residues. Germline lookup yields CDR1 SGHNT and CDR2 YYREEE (reference sequence). J lost 5 bases, V lost 0 bases, and 4 bases had no gene match. This CDR3 reads CASSLAGQGRDTQYF. The DNA of the CDR3 is TGTGCCAGCAGCTTGGCTGGACAGGGGAGAGATACGCAGTATTTT.

V is TRBV27 and J is TRBJ2-7, with 9 bases lining up with TRBD1. CDR1 and CDR2 (germline): MNHEY, SMNVEV (reference sequence). V lost 5 bases to trimming and J lost 4 bases; unmatched junction nucleotides: 9. The length of the CDR3 is 15 residues. The chain's CDR3 is CASSGGGQGEYEQYF. CDR3 nucleotide sequence: TGTGCCAGCAGTGGTGGGGGACAGGGTGAATACGAGCAGTACTTC.

This clone was counted a single time. This chain joins TRBV6-5 and TRBJ2-7, with D perhaps TRBD2 (7 bases). V was clipped by 8 bases and J by 2 bases, with 13 bases between them. This CDR3 region has 13 residues. Looked up from germline, CDR1 is MNHEY and CDR2 is SVGAGI. This CDR3 is CASHGGLPYEQYF. The CDR3 bases are TGTGCCAGCCACGGGGGGCTGCCCTACGAGCAGTACTTC.

V gene TRBV6-5 combines with J gene TRBJ2-1; 7 bases are a match to TRBD1. V dropped 5 bases and J dropped 6; count of bases not matched to a gene: 4. CDR1 MNHEY and CDR2 SVGAGI come from the germline V gene. The CDR3 covers 13 residues. The DNA for the CDR3 is TGTGCCAGCAGTCCACAGGGGATCAATGAGCAGTTCTTC. Amino acid sequence: CASSPQGINEQFF.

This chain uses TRBV19 with TRBJ1-5; D may be TRBD1 (6 bases). CDR3 size: 13 residues. V shed 1 base and J shed 9 bases, with 10 bases lying between them. Per germline, CDR1 LNHDA and CDR2 SQIVND (reference sequence). CDR3 sequence reads: CASSIAPTGPQHF. For the CDR3, the DNA is TGTGCCAGTAGTATAGCCCCGACAGGGCCCCAGCATTTT.

In this sample, this clone turned up a few times. The genes are TRBV7-3 and TRBJ2-4; a possible D gene is TRBD2 (6 bases). The CDR3 totals 15 residues. Germline CDR1 is SGHTA and CDR2 is FQGTGA. With 2 bases removed from V and 6 bases from J, the gap between germline ends came to 14 bases. Here the CDR3 DNA reads TGTGCCAGCAGCTTAGCGGGGAGCACAGGAAACATTCAGTACTTC. Amino acids: CASSLAGSTGNIQYF.

V usage is TRBV5-6 and J usage is TRBJ2-5; 7 bases match TRBD2. The DNA matches TRBJ2-7 better at its end, which makes the J call doubtful. The germline CDR1 and CDR2 sequences are SGHDT and YYEEEE. The CDR3 extends over 15 amino acids. The CDR3 coding sequence is TGTGCCAGCAGCTCCTTACTTAGCGGGCCCTACGAGCAGTACTTC. Amino acids: CASSSLLSGPYEQYF.

The gene calls are TRBV25-1 and TRBJ1-1; a possible D gene is TRBD1 (6 bases). V was shortened by 4 bases and J by 4 bases, with 16 bases between the two germline ends. Germline CDR1 is MGHDK and CDR2 is SYGVNS. The CDR3 is made up of 15 amino acids. The CDR3 DNA sequence: TGTGCCAGCAGTGGATACGGGAGGGGGGTCACTGAAGCTTTCTTT. The encoded protein is CASSGYGRGVTEAFF.

In nucleotides, the CDR3 is TGTGCCAGCACCGCAGAAACAGATACGCAGTATTTT. Translated: CASTAETDTQYF. This chain uses TRBV2 with TRBJ2-3, with D hard to call. The CDR3 has 12 amino acids. Germline assignment: CDR1 SNHLY and CDR2 FYNNEI. Deletions cut 7 bases from V and 3 bases from J, with 8 bases between.

The chain combines TRBV10-3 with TRBJ1-6; perhaps TRBD1 as D (6 bases). CDR3 size: 14 residues. Germline CDR1 is ENHRY and CDR2 is SYGVKD. Between the trimmed V and J ends, which lost 6 bases and 8 bases, there was a span of 14 bases. The chain's CDR3 is CAISPTGLDSPLHF. The CDR3 bases are TGTGCCATCAGCCCGACAGGCCTCGATTCACCCCTCCACTTT.

V usage is TRBV19 and J usage is TRBJ1-5, with 7 bases aligning to TRBD1. Germline CDR1 LNHDA, CDR2 SQIVND (reference sequence). J was trimmed by 0 bases and V by 10 bases; bases with no gene match: 6. This CDR3 region has 14 residues. CDR3 sequence reads: CATWDSYSNQPQHF. For the CDR3, the DNA is TGTGCCACGTGGGACAGCTATAGCAATCAGCCCCAGCATTTT.

This clone was counted ten times or more. V usage is TRBV7-2 and J usage is TRBJ1-6; no clear D gene. Germline V gene sequence: CDR1 SGHTA, CDR2 FQGNSA. CDR3 size: 16 residues. V was cut by 0 bases and J by 6 bases, with 12 bases left in between. CDR3 DNA sequence: TGTGCCAGCAGCTTAGCATCCTCCCCCGGTAATTCACCCCTCCACTTT. Protein: CASSLASSPGNSPLHF.

A few counts support this clone. A read error may produce the germline difference seen at one junction end. This chain connects TRBV7-7 to TRBJ2-2; a possible D gene is TRBD2 (5 bases). Germline V gives CDR1 SSHAT, CDR2 FNYEAQ (reference sequence). CDR3 size: 15 residues. The CDR3 sequence is CASSLGAANTGELFF. The DNA for the CDR3 is TGTGCTAGCAGCTTAGGAGCGGCTAACACCGGGGAGCTGTTTTTT.

This chain uses TRBV29-1 with TRBJ2-1; no reliable D call. The germline V gene has CDR1 SQVTM and CDR2 ANQGSEA. The germline V and J ends were trimmed by 0 bases and 4 bases, with 7 bases remaining between them. The CDR3 is 13 amino acids. The CDR3 sequence is CSVEDPRYNEQFF. The DNA for the CDR3 is TGCAGCGTTGAAGATCCCAGATACAATGAGCAGTTCTTC.

The CDR3 DNA reads TGTGCCAGCTGTCGACAGCTTGAGGGGGAGCAGTACTTC. Its translation: CASCRQLEGEQYF. The chain links TRBV2 to TRBJ2-5, with D possibly TRBD1 on 6 matching bases. The CDR3 is 13 amino acids. Germline assignment: CDR1 SNHLY and CDR2 FYNNEI. Trimming shortened V by 8 bases and J by 11 bases, and 21 bases separated the two germline ends. Full variable domain (missing parts from reference TRBV2 and TRBJ2-5): EPEVTQTPSHQVTQMGQEVILRCVPISNHLYFYWYRQILGQKVEFLVSFYNNEISEKSEIFDDQFSVERPDGSNFTLKIRSTKLEDSAMYFCASCRQLEGEQYFGPGTRLLVL.

This clone was seen more than once but under ten times. The rearrangement joins TRBV11-2 to TRBJ1-2; 11 positions match TRBD1. V dropped 4 bases and J dropped 4; count of bases not matched to a gene: 11. This CDR3 contains 17 residues. Germline CDR1 SGHAT, CDR2 FQNNGV. This chain's CDR3 is CASSSNEGGTGGYGYTF. The CDR3 nucleotides are TGTGCCAGCAGCTCGAATGAGGGCGGGACAGGGGGCTATGGCTACACCTTC.

This sequence joins TRBV9 and TRBJ2-7; 7 nucleotides line up with TRBD1. The CDR3 covers 18 residues. CDR1 and CDR2 (germline): SGDLS, YYNGEE. V gave up 4 bases and J gave up 4 bases; unmatched junction bases: 20. The CDR3 here is CASSSPKVGGRGSYEQYF. In DNA form, the CDR3 reads TGTGCCAGCAGCTCCCCAAAGGTCGGAGGCAGGGGGAGTTACGAGCAGTACTTC.

A single count supports this clone. This sample includes further DNA sequences coding for the same CDR3. The V and J genes are TRBV18 and TRBJ2-5; D is undetermined. The CDR3 sequence is 12 residues long. Germline assignment: CDR1 KGHSH and CDR2 LQKENI. V was pared by 3 bases and J by 4 bases, with 6 bases between. The CDR3 bases are TGTGCCAGCTCACCTCCCGGAGAGACCCAGTACTTC. This sequence encodes CASSPPGETQYF.

CDR3 bases: TGTGCCAGCAACGAACAGGGATTAATCCACGAGCAGTACTTC. This encodes CASNEQGLIHEQYF. This rearrangement joins TRBV9 to TRBJ2-7, with D perhaps TRBD1 (6 bases). Germline CDR1 is SGDLS and CDR2 is YYNGEE. CDR3 size: 14 residues. V was cut by 6 bases and J by 5 bases, with 18 bases left in between.

The chain's CDR3 is CASSFPVQGAKNIQYF. The CDR3 DNA reads as TGTGCCAGCAGCTTCCCAGTACAGGGTGCCAAAAACATTCAGTACTTC. The V gene is TRBV11-2, the J gene TRBJ2-4; TRBD1 might be the D (6 bases). Trimming left V 3 bases short and J 1 base short, with 13 bases between. The CDR3 spans 16 residues. CDR1 SGHAT and CDR2 FQNNGV come from the germline V gene.